The clone carrying this T cell receptor (beta chain) was found a few times. This sample is part of a study of blood T cell repertoires in COVID-19. Overall study context: Samples representing acute and convalescent COVID-19 were sourced from the United States, Italy and Spain. PBMCs, B-cell-depleted T cells, or T cells provided the cDNA or gDNA that made up the material.

The CDR3 spans 14 residues. V shed 4 bases and J 6 bases; nucleotides not matched to a gene: 10. Germline CDR1 is SGHRS and CDR2 is YFSETQ. Per the original methods: Reference gene primer amplification in the assay estimated nucleated cell counts. Produced via immunoSEQ multiplex PCR; TCRdb's table is partial and in-frame only. Clonal size and the V and J genes are those of that table, whereas D and trimming came from the DNA. The sample holds approximately 50,000 clones, more than 75% seen once. The TCR comes from a human donor in a cohort sampled during active COVID-19. Sample: peripheral blood. The V call is TRBV5-1, the J call TRBJ2-7; the match to TRBD2 covers 7 bases. CDR3 DNA sequence: TGCGCCAGCAGCCGCCTCGGCGGGAGTGGCGAGCAGTACTTC. Translating gives CASSRLGGSGEQYF.